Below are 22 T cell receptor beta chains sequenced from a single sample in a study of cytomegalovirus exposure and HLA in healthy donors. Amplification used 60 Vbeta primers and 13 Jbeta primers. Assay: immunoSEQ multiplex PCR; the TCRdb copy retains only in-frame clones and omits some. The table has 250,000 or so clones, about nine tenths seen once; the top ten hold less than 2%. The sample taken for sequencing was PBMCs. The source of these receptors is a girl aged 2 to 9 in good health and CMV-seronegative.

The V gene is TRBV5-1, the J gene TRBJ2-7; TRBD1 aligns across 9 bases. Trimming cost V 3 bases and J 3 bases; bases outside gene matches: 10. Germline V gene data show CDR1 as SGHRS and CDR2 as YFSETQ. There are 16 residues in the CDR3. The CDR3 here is CASSSTIGGQGYEQYF. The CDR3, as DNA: TGCGCCAGCAGCTCAACTATCGGGGGACAGGGCTACGAGCAGTACTTC.

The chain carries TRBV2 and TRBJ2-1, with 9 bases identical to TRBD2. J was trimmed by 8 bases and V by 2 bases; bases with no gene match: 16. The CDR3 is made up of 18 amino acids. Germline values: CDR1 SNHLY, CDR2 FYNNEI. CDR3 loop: CASSESAYGSGGLYEQFF. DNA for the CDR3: TGTGCCAGCAGTGAATCAGCGTATGGTAGCGGGGGCCTGTATGAGCAGTTCTTC.

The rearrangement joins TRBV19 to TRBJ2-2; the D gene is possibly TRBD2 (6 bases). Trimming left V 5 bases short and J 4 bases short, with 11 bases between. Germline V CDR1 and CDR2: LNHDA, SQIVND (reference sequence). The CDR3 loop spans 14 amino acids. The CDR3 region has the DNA TGTGCCAGTAGTTCCGGGAGCTCCACCGGGGAGCTGTTTTTT. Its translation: CASSSGSSTGELFF.

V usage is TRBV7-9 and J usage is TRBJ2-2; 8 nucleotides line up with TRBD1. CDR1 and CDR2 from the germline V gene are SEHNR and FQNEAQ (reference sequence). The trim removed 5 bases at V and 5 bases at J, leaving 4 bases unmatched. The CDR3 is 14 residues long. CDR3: CASSRDRSTGELFF. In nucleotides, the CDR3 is TGTGCCAGCAGCCGGGACAGGAGTACCGGGGAGCTGTTTTTT.

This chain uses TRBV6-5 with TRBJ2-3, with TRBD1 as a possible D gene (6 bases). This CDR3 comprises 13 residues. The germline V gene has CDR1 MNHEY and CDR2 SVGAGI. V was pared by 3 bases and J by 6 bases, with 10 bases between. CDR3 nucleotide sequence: TGTGCCAGCAGTTATTCAGGGGCCGATACGCAGTATTTT. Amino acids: CASSYSGADTQYF.

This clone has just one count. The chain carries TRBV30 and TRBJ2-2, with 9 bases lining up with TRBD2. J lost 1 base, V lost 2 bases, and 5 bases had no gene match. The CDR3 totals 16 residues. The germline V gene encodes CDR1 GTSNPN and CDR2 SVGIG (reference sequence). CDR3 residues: CAWSLGGGVNTGELFF. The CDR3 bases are TGTGCCTGGAGTCTCGGCGGGGGGGTGAACACCGGGGAGCTGTTTTTT.

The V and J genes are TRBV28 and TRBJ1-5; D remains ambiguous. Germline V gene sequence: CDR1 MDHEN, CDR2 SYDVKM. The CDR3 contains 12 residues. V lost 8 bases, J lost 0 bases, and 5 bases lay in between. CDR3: CASRGSNQPQHF. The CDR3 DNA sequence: TGTGCCAGCCGGGGTAGCAATCAGCCCCAGCATTTT.

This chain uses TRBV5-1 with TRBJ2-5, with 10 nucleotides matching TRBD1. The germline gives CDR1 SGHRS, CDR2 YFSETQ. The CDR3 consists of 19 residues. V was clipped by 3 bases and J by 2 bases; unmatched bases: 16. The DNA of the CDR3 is TGCGCCAGCAGCTGGCCGGGACAGGGGTCTGTAGAGGTTCAAGAGACCCAGTACTTC. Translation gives CASSWPGQGSVEVQETQYF.

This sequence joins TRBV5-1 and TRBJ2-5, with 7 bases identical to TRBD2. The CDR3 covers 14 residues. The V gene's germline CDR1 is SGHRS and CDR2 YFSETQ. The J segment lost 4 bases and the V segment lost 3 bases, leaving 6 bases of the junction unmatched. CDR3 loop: CASSSSGTTETQYF. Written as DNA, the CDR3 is TGCGCCAGCAGCTCCTCCGGGACTACAGAGACCCAGTACTTC.

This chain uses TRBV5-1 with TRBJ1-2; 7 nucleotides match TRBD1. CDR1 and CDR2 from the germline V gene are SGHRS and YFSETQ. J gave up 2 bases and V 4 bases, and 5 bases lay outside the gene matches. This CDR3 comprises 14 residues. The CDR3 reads CASSSATGNYGYTF. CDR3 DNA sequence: TGCGCCAGCAGCAGTGCGACAGGGAACTATGGCTACACCTTC.

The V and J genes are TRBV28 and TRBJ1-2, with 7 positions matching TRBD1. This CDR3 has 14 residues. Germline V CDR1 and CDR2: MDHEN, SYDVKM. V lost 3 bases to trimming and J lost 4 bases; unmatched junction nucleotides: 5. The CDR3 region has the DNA TGTGCCAGCAGTTTCTTAGGGGGCAGCTATGGCTACACCTTC. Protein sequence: CASSFLGGSYGYTF.

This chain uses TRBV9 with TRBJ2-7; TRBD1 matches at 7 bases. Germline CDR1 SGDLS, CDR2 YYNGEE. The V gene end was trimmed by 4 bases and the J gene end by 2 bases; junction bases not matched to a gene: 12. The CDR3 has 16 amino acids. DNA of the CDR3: TGTGCCAGCAGCCCGAGCGCGAGGGACAGTACCTACGAGCAGTACTTC. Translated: CASSPSARDSTYEQYF.

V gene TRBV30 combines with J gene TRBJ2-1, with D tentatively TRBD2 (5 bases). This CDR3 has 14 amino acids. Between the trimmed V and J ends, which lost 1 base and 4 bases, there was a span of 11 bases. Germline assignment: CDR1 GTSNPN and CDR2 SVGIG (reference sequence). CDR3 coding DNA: TGTGCCTGGAGTGCTTTGGGAGCTTACAATGAGCAGTTCTTC. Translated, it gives CAWSALGAYNEQFF.

The CDR3 nucleotides are TGCGCCAGCAGCTCCCGGGACAGGGACTTTCGGACAGATACGCAGTATTTT. It specifies CASSSRDRDFRTDTQYF. This chain joins TRBV4-1 and TRBJ2-3, with TRBD1 matching over 9 bases. Germline lookup yields CDR1 MGHRA and CDR2 YSYEKL. This CDR3 has 17 amino acids. J gave up 3 bases and V 5 bases, and 12 bases lay outside the gene matches.

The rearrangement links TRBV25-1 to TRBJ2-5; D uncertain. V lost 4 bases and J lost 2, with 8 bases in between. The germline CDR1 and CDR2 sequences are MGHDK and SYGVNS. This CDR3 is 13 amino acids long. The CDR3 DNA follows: TGTGCCAGCAGTGTTGCGATACAAGAGACCCAGTACTTC. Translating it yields CASSVAIQETQYF.

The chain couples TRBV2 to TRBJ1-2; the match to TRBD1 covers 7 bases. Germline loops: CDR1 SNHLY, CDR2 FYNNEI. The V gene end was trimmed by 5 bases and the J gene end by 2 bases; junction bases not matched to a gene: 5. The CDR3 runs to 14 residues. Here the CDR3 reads CASSRQGVNYGYTF. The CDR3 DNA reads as TGTGCCAGCAGTCGACAGGGAGTCAACTATGGCTACACCTTC.

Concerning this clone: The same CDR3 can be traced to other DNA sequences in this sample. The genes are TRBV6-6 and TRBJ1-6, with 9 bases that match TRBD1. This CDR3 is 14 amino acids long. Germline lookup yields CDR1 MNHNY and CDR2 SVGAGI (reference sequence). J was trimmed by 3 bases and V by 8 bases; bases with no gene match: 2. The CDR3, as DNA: TGTGCCAGCGGGGGACAGGGCTATAATTCACCCCTCCACTTT. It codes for CASGGQGYNSPLHF.

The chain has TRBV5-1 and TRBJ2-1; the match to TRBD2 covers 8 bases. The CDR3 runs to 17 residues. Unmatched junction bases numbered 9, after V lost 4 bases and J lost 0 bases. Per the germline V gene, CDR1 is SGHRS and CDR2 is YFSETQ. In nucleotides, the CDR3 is TGCGCCAGCAGCCGGGGGGGGAGGACAAGCTCCTACAATGAGCAGTTCTTC. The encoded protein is CASSRGGRTSSYNEQFF. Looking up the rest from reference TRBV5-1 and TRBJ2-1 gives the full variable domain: KAGVTQTPRYLIKTRGQQVTLSCSPISGHRSVSWYQQTPGQGLQFLFEYFSETQRNKGNFPGRFSGRQFSNSRSEMNVSTLELGDSALYLCASSRGGRTSSYNEQFFGPGTRLTVL.

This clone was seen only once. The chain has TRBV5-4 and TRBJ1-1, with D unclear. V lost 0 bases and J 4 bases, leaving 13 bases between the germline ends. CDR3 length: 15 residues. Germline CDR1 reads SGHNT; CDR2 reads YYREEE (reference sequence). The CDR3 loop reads CASSLGGAASTEAFF. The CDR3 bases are TGTGCCAGCAGCTTGGGAGGAGCAGCTAGCACTGAAGCTTTCTTT.

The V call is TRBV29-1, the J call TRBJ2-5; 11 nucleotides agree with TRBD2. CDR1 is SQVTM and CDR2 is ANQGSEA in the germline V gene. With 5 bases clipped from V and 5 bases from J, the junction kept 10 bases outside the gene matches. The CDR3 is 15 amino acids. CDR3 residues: CSVSVLAGVGETQYF. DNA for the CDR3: TGCAGCGTTTCGGTACTAGCGGGAGTTGGGGAGACCCAGTACTTC.

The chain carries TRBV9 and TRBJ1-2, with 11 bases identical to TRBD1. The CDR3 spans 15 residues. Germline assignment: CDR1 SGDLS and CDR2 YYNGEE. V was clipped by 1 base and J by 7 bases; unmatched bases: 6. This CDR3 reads CASSVIGQGAVGYTF. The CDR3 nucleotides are TGTGCCAGCAGCGTAATAGGACAGGGGGCCGTTGGCTACACCTTC.

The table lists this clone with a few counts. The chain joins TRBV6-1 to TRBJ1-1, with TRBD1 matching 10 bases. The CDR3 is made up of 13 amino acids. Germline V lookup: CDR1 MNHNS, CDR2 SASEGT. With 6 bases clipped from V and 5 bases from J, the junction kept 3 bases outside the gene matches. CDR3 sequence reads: CASSRTGGTEAFF. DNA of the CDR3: TGTGCCAGCAGCAGGACAGGGGGAACTGAAGCTTTCTTT.